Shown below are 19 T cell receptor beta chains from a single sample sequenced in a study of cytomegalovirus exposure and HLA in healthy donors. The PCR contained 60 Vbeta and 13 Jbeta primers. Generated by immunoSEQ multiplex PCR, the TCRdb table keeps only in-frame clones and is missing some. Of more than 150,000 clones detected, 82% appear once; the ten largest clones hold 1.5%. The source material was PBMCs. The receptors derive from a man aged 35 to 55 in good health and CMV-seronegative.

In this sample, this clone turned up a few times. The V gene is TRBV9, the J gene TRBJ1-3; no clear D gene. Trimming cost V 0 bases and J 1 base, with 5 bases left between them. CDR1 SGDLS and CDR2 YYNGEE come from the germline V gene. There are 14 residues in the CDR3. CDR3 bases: TGTGCCAGCAGCGTAGGGCAGTCTGGAAACACCATATATTTT. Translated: CASSVGQSGNTIYF.

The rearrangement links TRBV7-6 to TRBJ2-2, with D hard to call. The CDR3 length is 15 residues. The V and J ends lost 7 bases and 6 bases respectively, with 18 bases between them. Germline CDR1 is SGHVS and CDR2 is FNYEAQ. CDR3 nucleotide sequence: TGTGCCAGCATCGGAATAAGAGGAGTTCCCGGGGAGCTGTTTTTT. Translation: CASIGIRGVPGELFF. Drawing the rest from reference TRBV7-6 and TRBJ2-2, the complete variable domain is GAGVSQSPRYKVTKRGQDVALRCDPISGHVSLYWYRQALGQGPEFLTYFNYEAQQDKSGLPNDRFSAERPEGSISTLTIQRTEQRDSAMYRCASIGIRGVPGELFFGEGSRLTVL.

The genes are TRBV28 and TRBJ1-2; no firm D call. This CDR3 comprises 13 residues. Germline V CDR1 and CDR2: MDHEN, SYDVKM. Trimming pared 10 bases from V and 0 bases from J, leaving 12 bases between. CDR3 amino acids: CATRQPSNYGYTF. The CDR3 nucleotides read TGTGCCACGAGGCAGCCTTCTAACTATGGCTACACCTTC.

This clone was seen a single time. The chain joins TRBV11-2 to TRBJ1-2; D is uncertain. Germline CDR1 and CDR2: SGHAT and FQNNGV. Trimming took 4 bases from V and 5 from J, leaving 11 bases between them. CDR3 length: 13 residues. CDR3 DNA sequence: TGTGCCAGCAGCTCCTCAGTGGTTTATGGCTACACCTTC. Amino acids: CASSSSVVYGYTF.

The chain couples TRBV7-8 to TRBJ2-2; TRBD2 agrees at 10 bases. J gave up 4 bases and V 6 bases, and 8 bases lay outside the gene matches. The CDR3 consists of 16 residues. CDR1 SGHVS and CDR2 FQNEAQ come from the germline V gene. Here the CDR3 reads CASRFTSGTGTGELFF. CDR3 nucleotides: TGTGCCAGCAGGTTTACTAGCGGGACAGGCACCGGGGAGCTGTTTTTT.

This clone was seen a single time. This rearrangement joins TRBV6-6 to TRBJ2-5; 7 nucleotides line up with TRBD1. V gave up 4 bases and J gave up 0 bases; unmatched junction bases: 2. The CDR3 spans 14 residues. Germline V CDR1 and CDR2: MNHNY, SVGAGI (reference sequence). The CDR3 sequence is CASSSDRNQETQYF. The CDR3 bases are TGTGCCAGCAGTTCGGACAGGAACCAAGAGACCCAGTACTTC.

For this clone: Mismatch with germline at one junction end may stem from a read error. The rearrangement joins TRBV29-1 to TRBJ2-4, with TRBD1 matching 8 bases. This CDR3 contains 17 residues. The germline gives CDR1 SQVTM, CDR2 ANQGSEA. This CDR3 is CGVEGSSRQGAKNIQYF. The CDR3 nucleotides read TGCGGCGTTGAAGGCAGCTCGAGACAGGGGGCCAAAAACATTCAGTACTTC.

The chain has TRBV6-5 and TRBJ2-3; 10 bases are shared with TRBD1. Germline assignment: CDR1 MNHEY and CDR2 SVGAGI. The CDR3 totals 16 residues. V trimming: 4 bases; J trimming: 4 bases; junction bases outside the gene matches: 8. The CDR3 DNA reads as TGTGCCAGCAGTTTTCTACCGGGACAGGGGTCAGATACGCAGTATTTT. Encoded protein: CASSFLPGQGSDTQYF.

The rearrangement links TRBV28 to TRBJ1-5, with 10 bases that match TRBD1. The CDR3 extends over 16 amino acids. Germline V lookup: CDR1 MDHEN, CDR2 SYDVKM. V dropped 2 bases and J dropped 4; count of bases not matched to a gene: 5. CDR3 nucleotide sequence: TGTGCCAGCAGTTTAGGGGGACAGGGGCCGAATCAGCCCCAGCATTTT. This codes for CASSLGGQGPNQPQHF.

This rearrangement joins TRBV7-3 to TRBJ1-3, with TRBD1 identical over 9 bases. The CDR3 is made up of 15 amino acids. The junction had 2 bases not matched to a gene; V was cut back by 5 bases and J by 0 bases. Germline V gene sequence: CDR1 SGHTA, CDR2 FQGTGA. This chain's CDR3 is CASSVTGGSGNTIYF. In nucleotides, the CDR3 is TGTGCCAGCAGCGTGACAGGGGGCTCTGGAAACACCATATATTTT.

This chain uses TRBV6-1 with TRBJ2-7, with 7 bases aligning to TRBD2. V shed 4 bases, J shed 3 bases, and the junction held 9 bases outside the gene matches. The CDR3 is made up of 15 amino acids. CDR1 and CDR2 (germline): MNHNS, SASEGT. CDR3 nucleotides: TGTGCCAGCAGTGGGGCACATGCGGGGGACTACGAGCAGTACTTC. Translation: CASSGAHAGDYEQYF.

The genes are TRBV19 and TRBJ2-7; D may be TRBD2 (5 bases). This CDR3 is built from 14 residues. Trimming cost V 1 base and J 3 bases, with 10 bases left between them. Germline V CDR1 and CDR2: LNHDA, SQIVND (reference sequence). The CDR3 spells CASSIAWSGYEQYF. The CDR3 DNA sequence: TGTGCCAGTAGTATAGCGTGGAGCGGCTACGAGCAGTACTTC.

Here the CDR3 reads CASSIRSSGNTIYF. In DNA form, the CDR3 reads TGTGCCAGTAGTATCCGGTCCTCTGGAAACACCATATATTTT. The chain has TRBV19 and TRBJ1-3; unclear D gene. The CDR3 contains 14 residues. Trimming shortened V by 3 bases and J by 0 bases, and 6 bases separated the two germline ends. Per germline, CDR1 LNHDA and CDR2 SQIVND (reference sequence).

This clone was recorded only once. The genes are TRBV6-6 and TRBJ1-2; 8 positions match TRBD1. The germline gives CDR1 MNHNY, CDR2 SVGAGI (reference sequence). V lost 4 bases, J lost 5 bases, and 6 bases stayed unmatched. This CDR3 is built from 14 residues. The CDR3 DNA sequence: TGTGCCAGCAGTTTCTCCCAGGGGGCGTATGGCTACACCTTC. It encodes CASSFSQGAYGYTF.

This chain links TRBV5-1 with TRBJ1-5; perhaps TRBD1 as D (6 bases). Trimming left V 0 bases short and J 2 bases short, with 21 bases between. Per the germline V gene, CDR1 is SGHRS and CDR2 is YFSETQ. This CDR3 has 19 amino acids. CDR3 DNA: TGCGCCAGCAGCTTGGATTGGGACAACTCAGGTATAGGCAATCAGCCCCAGCATTTT. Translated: CASSLDWDNSGIGNQPQHF.

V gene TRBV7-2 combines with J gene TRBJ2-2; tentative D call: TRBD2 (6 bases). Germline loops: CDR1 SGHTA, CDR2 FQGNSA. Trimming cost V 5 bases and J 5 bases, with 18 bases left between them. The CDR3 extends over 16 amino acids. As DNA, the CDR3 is TGTGCCAGCAGCCAGAGACGGGGACGGGGGACCGGGGAGCTGTTTTTT. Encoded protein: CASSQRRGRGTGELFF.

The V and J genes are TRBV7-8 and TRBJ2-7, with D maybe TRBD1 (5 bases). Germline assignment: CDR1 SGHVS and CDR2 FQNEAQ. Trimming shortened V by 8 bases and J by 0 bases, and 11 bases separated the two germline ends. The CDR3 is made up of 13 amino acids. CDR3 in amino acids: CASRRGTSYEQYF. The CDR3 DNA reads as TGTGCCAGCCGAAGGGGCACCTCCTACGAGCAGTACTTC.

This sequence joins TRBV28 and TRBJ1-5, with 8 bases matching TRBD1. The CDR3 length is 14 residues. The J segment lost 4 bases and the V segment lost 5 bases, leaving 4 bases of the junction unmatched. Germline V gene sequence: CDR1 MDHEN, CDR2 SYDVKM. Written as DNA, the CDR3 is TGTGCCAGCAGTCCGGACAGGGCTAATCAGCCCCAGCATTTT. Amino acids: CASSPDRANQPQHF.

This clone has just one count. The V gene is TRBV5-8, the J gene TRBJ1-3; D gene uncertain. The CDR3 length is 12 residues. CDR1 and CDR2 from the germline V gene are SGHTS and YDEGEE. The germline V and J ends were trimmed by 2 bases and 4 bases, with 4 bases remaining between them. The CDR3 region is CASSFRGNTIYF. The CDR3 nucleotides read TGTGCCAGCAGCTTCCGGGGAAACACCATATATTTT.